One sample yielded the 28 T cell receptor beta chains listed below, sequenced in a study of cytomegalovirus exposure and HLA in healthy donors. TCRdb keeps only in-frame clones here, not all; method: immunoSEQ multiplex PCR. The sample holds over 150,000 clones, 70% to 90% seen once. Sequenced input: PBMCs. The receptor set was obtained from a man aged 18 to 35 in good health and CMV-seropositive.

The DNA of the CDR3 is TGTGCCAGTAGTACTACAGGAGTGAACACTGAAGCTTTCTTT. This encodes CASSTTGVNTEAFF. V usage is TRBV19 and J usage is TRBJ1-1; TRBD1 is a possible D gene (5 bases). Germline values: CDR1 LNHDA, CDR2 SQIVND (reference sequence). The CDR3 spans 14 residues. Trimming pared 4 bases from V and 0 bases from J, leaving 9 bases between.

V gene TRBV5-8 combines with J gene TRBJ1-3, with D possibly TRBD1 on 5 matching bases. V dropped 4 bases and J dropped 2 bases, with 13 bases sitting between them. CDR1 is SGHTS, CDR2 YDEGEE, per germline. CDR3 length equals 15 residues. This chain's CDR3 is CASSKFQGAGNTIYF. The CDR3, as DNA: TGTGCCAGCAGCAAATTCCAGGGTGCTGGAAACACCATATATTTT.

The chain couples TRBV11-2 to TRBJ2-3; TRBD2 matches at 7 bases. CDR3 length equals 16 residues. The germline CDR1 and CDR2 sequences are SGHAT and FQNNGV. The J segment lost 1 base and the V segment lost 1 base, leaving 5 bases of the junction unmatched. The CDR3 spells CASSLASGARTDTQYF. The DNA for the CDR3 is TGTGCCAGCAGCTTAGCTAGCGGAGCTCGCACAGATACGCAGTATTTT.

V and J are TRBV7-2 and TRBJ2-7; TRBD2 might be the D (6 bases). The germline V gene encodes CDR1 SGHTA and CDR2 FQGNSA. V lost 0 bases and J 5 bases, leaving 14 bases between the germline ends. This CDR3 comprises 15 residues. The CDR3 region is CASSLAAGLNHEQYF. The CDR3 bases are TGTGCCAGCAGCTTAGCGGCGGGGTTGAACCACGAGCAGTACTTC.

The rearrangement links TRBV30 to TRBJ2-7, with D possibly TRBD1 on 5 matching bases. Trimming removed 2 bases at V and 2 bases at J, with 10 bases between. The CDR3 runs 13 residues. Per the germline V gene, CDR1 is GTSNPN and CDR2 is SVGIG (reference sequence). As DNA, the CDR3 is TGTGCCTGGAGTATGGGGCGGACCTACGAGCAGTACTTC. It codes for CAWSMGRTYEQYF.

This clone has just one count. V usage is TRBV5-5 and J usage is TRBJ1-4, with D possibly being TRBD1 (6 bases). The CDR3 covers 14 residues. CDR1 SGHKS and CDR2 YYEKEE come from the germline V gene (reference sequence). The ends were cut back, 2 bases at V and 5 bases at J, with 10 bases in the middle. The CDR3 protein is CASSLQGPNEKLFF. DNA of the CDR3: TGTGCCAGCAGCTTACAGGGCCCAAATGAAAAACTGTTTTTT.

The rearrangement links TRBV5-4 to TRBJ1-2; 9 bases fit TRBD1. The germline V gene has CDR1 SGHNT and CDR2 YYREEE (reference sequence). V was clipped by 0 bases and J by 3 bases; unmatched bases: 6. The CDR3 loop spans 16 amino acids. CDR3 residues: CASSLGLDRGHYGYTF. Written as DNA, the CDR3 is TGTGCCAGCAGCTTGGGGCTGGACAGGGGCCACTATGGCTACACCTTC. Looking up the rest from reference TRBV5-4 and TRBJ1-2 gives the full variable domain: ETGVTQSPTHLIKTRGQQVTLRCSSQSGHNTVSWYQQALGQGPQFIFQYYREEENGRGNFPPRFSGLQFPNYSSELNVNALELDDSALYLCASSLGLDRGHYGYTFGSGTRLTVV.

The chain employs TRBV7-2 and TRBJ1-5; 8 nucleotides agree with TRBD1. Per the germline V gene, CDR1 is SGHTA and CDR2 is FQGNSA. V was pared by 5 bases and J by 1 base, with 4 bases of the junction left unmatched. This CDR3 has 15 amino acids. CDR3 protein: CASSPGTGSNQPQHF. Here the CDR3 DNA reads TGTGCCAGCAGCCCAGGGACAGGCAGCAATCAGCCCCAGCATTTT.

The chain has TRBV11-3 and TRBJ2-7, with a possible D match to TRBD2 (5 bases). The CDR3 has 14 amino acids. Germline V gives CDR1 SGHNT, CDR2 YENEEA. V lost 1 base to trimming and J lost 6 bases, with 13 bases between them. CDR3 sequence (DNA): TGTGCCAGCAGCTTAGCCGCGGGTTCCCGCGAGCAGTACTTC. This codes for CASSLAAGSREQYF.

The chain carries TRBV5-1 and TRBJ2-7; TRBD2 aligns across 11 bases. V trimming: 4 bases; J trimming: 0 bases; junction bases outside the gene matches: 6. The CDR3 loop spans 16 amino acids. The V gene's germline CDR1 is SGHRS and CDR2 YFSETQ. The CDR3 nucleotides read TGCGCCAGCAGCCTCGGGACTAGCGGCCTCTCCTACGAGCAGTACTTC. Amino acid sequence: CASSLGTSGLSYEQYF.

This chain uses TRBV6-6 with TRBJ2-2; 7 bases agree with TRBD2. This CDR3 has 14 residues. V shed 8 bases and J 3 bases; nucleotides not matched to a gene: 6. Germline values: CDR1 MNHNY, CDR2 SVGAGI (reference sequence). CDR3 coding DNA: TGTGCCAGCTCGGGGGGACTCTACACCGGGGAGCTGTTTTTT. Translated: CASSGGLYTGELFF.

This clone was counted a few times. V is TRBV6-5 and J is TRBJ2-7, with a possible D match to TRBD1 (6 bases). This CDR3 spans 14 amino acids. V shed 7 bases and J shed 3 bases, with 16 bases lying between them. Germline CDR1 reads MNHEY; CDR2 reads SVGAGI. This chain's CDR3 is CASTPTGRGYEQYF. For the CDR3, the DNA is TGTGCCAGCACTCCGACAGGAAGAGGCTACGAGCAGTACTTC.

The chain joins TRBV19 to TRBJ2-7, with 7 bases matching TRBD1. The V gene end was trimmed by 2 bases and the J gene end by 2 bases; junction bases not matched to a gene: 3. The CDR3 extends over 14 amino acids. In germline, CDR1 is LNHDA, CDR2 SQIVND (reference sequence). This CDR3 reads CASSISGQTYEQYF. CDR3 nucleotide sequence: TGTGCCAGTAGTATATCGGGACAGACCTACGAGCAGTACTTC.

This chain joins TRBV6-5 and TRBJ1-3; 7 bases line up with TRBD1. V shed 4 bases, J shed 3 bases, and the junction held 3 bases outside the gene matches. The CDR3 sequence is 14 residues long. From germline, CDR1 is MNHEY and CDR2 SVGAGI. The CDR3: CASSLGQHGNTIYF. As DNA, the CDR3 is TGTGCCAGCAGTTTGGGACAGCATGGAAACACCATATATTTT.

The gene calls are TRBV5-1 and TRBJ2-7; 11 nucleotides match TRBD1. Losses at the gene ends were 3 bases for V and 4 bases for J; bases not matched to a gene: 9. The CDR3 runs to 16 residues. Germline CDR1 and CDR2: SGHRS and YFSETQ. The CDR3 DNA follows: TGCGCCAGCAGCTCCGGACTTGGACAGGGGGCTTACGAGCAGTACTTC. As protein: CASSSGLGQGAYEQYF.

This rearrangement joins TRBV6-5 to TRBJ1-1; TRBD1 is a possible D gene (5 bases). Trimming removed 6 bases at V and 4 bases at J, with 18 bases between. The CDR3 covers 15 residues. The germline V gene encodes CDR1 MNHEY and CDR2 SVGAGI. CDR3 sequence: CASRLGARRATEAFF. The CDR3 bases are TGTGCCAGCAGACTTGGGGCCAGGAGGGCCACTGAAGCTTTCTTT.

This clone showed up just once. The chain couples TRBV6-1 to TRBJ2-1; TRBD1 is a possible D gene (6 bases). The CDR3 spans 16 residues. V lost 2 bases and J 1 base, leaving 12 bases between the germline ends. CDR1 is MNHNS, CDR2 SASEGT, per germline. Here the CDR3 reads CASSERGKGSYNEQFF. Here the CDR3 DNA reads TGTGCCAGCAGTGAAAGGGGGAAAGGGTCCTACAATGAGCAGTTCTTC.

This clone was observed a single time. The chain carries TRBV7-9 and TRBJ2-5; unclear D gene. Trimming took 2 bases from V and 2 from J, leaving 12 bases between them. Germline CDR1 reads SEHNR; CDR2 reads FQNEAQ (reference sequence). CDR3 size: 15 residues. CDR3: CASSLLRSLQETQYF. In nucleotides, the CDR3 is TGTGCCAGCAGCTTATTGAGATCCTTGCAAGAGACCCAGTACTTC.

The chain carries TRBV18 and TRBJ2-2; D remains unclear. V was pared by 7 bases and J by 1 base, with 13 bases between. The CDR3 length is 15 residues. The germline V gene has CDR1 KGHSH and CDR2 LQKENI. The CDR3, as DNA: TGTGCCAGCTTCGGGTTGAAGAGGAACACCGGGGAGCTGTTTTTT. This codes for CASFGLKRNTGELFF.

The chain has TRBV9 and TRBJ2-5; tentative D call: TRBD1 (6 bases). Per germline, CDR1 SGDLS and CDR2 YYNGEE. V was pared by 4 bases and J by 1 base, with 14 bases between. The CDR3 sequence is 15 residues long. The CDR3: CASSISRGFQETQYF. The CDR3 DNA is TGTGCCAGCAGCATCTCCAGGGGATTCCAAGAGACCCAGTACTTC. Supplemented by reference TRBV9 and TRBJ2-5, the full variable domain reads DSGVTQTPKHLITATGQRVTLRCSPRSGDLSVYWYQQSLDQGLQFLIQYYNGEERAKGNILERFSAQQFPDLHSELNLSSLELGDSALYFCASSISRGFQETQYFGPGTRLLVL.

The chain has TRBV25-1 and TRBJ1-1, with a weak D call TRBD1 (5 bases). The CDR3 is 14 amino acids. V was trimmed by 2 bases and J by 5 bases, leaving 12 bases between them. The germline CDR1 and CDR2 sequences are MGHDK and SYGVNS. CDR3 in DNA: TGTGCCAGCAGTGAAACAGGCGCGGGGACTGAAGCTTTCTTT. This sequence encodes CASSETGAGTEAFF.

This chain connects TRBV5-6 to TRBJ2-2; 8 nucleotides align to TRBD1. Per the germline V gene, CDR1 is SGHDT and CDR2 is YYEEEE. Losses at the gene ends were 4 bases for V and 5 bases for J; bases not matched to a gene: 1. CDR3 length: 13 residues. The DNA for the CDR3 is TGTGCCAGCAGCCGGACAGGGACCGGGGAGCTGTTTTTT. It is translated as CASSRTGTGELFF.

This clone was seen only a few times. CDR3 sequence reads: CASSTLTSGASYEQYF. CDR3 sequence (DNA): TGTGCCAGTAGTACCCTGACTAGCGGGGCCTCCTACGAGCAGTACTTC. The rearrangement uses TRBV19 and TRBJ2-7, with TRBD2 matching over 11 bases. V lost 4 bases and J lost 0; bases outside the gene matches: 5. The CDR3 loop spans 16 amino acids. The germline gives CDR1 LNHDA, CDR2 SQIVND (reference sequence).

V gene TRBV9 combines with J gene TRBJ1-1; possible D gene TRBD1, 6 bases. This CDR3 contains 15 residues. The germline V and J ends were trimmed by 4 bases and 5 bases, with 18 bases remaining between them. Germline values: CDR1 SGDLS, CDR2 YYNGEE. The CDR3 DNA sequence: TGTGCCAGCAGCTCCACACAGGGAAGAGGGACTGAAGCTTTCTTT. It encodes CASSSTQGRGTEAFF. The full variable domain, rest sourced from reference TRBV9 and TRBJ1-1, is DSGVTQTPKHLITATGQRVTLRCSPRSGDLSVYWYQQSLDQGLQFLIQYYNGEERAKGNILERFSAQQFPDLHSELNLSSLELGDSALYFCASSSTQGRGTEAFFGQGTRLTVV.

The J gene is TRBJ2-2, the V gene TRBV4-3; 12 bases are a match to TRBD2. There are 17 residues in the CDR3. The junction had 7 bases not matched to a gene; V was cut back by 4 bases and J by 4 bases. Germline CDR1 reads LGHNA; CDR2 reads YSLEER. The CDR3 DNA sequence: TGCGCCAGCAGCCTTTTCACTAGCGGGGGGCGCACCGGGGAGCTGTTTTTT. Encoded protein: CASSLFTSGGRTGELFF.

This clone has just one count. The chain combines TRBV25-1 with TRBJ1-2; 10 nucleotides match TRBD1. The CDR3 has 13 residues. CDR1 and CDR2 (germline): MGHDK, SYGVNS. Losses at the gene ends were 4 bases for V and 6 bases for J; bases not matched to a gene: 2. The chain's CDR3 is CASSVGTGDGYTF. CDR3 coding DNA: TGTGCCAGCAGTGTCGGGACAGGGGATGGCTACACCTTC.

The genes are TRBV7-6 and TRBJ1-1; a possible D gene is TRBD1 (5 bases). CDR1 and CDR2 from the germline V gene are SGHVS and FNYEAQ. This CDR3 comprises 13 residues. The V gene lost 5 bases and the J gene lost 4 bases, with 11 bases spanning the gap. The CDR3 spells CASSRQWGTEAFF. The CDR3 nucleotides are TGTGCCAGCAGCCGACAGTGGGGCACTGAAGCTTTCTTT.

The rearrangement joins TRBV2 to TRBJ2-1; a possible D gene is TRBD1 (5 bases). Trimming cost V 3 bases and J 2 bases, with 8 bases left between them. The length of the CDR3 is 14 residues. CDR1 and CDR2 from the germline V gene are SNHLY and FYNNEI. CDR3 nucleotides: TGTGCCAGCAGTGACAGGGATACCTACAATGAGCAGTTCTTC. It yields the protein CASSDRDTYNEQFF.